The rows below give T cell receptor beta chains drawn from one sample of a study of identifying expanded T cells in peripheral blood. TCRdb keeps only in-frame clones here, not all; method: immunoSEQ multiplex PCR. The sample includes tens of thousands of clones, 84% of them seen just once. The material sequenced was blood. These TCRs come from a person aged 18 to 70 in good health. CDR3s include the opening cysteine and the closing phenylalanine or tryptophan. A D gene is named only where the DNA matches it firmly. The size of a clone is reported for some rows only, either as once, few or many, or as a class for expanded clones.

size: -; D: -; J: TRBJ1-5; V: TRBV6-5; CDR3: CASRGSNQPQHF; DNA: TGTGCCAGCCGGGGGAGCAATCAGCCCCAGCATTTT
size: few; D: -; J: TRBJ1-2; V: TRBV28; CDR3: CASSSGGGGYGYTF; DNA: TGTGCCAGCAGTTCCGGTGGAGGGGGTTATGGCTACACCTTC
size: -; D: TRBD1; J: TRBJ2-1; V: TRBV30; CDR3: CAWSEMATGSEQFF; DNA: TGTGCCTGGAGTGAAATGGCGACAGGGAGTGAGCAGTTCTTC
size: -; D: -; J: TRBJ2-7; V: TRBV28; CDR3: CASSFRGTVTYEQYF; DNA: TGTGCCAGCAGTTTTCGGGGGACAGTAACCTACGAGCAGTACTTC
size: -; D: -; J: TRBJ1-5; V: TRBV21-1; CDR3: CARDRGSVCNQPQHF; DNA: TGTGCCAGGGACAGGGGATCGGTTTGCAATCAGCCCCAGCATTTT
size: -; D: -; J: TRBJ2-7; V: TRBV27; CDR3: CASRSGGEQYF; DNA: TGTGCCAGCCGAAGTGGTGGCGAGCAGTACTTC
size: -; D: -; J: TRBJ2-2; V: TRBV7-6; CDR3: CATSVYGGAPLNTGELFF; DNA: TGTGCCACCTCAGTATACGGGGGCGCGCCCCTGAACACCGGGGAGCTGTTTTTT
size: -; D: TRBD1; J: TRBJ2-5; V: TRBV7-2; CDR3: CASRETGGQETQYF; DNA: TGTGCCAGCAGGGAGACAGGGGGCCAAGAGACCCAGTACTTC
size: -; D: -; J: TRBJ2-7; V: TRBV5-8; CDR3: CASRMDIPPEQYF; DNA: TGTGCCAGCAGAATGGACATCCCTCCCGAGCAGTACTTC
size: -; D: -; J: TRBJ2-6; V: TRBV9; CDR3: CASSAPRASGANVLTF; DNA: TGTGCCAGCAGCGCCCCTCGAGCATCTGGGGCCAACGTCCTGACTTTC
size: -; D: TRBD1; J: TRBJ1-1; V: TRBV7-9; CDR3: CASKLRDRDTEAFF; DNA: TGTGCCAGCAAGCTTAGGGACAGGGACACTGAAGCTTTCTTT
size: -; D: TRBD1; J: TRBJ1-4; V: TRBV7-9; CDR3: CASSLAGQGNEKLFF; DNA: TGTGCCAGCAGCTTGGCGGGACAGGGTAATGAAAAACTGTTTTTT
size: few; D: -; J: TRBJ1-5; V: TRBV28; CDR3: CASSSPTLSNQPQHF; DNA: TGTGCCAGCAGTTCCCCGACATTGAGCAATCAGCCCCAGCATTTT
size: -; D: -; J: TRBJ2-3; V: TRBV28; CDR3: CASSSTQVDTQYF; DNA: TGTGCCAGCAGTTCCACACAGGTAGATACGCAGTATTTT
size: once; D: TRBD2; J: TRBJ2-5; V: TRBV10-1; CDR3: CASSSKTGTSGRVGETQYF; DNA: TGCGCCAGCAGTTCAAAAACCGGGACTAGCGGGAGAGTGGGGGAGACCCAGTACTTC
size: -; D: -; J: TRBJ1-2; V: TRBV14; CDR3: CASSQLRSYGYTF; DNA: TGTGCCAGCAGCCAACTCCGGAGTTATGGCTACACCTTC
size: -; D: -; J: TRBJ1-2; V: TRBV6-5; CDR3: CASGMTDPYYGYTF; DNA: TGTGCCAGCGGTATGACTGACCCGTACTATGGCTACACCTTC
size: once; D: -; J: TRBJ2-7; V: TRBV30; CDR3: CAWSVGGPTYEQYF; DNA: TGTGCCTGGAGTGTAGGTGGACCAACCTACGAGCAGTACTTC
size: once; D: -; J: TRBJ1-5; V: TRBV4-1; CDR3: CASSPGEISNQPQHF; DNA: TGCGCCAGCAGCCCCGGGGAGATTAGCAATCAGCCCCAGCATTTT
size: -; D: -; J: TRBJ2-7; V: TRBV6-6; CDR3: CASAQGQGSYEQYF; DNA: TGTGCCAGTGCACAGGGTCAGGGCTCCTACGAGCAGTACTTC
size: -; D: -; J: TRBJ2-5; V: TRBV9; CDR3: CASNNRAVGETQYF; DNA: TGTGCCAGCAACAACAGAGCCGTGGGAGAGACCCAGTACTTC
size: -; D: -; J: TRBJ2-3; V: TRBV4-2; CDR3: CASSQDRRGLTTDTQYF; DNA: TGTGCCAGCAGCCAAGATCGAAGGGGACTTACCACAGATACGCAGTATTTT
size: -; D: -; J: TRBJ1-5; V: TRBV19; CDR3: CASSIEATVSNQPQHF; DNA: TGTGCCAGTAGTATAGAGGCGACAGTTAGCAATCAGCCCCAGCATTTT
size: -; D: TRBD1; J: TRBJ1-4; V: TRBV6-5; CDR3: CASSGPGGSGKLFF; DNA: TGTGCCAGCAGTGGTCCAGGGGGAAGTGGGAAACTGTTTTTT
size: -; D: -; J: TRBJ2-1; V: TRBV18; CDR3: CASSRGRDSIHSYNEQFF; DNA: TGTGCCAGCTCACGGGGCAGGGACTCGATCCACTCCTACAATGAGCAGTTCTTC
size: -; D: TRBD2; J: TRBJ2-1; V: TRBV10-3; CDR3: CAISETGLAGDRQSYNEQFF; DNA: TGTGCCATCAGTGAGACGGGACTAGCGGGAGACCGCCAATCCTACAATGAGCAGTTCTTC
size: -; D: -; J: TRBJ1-3; V: TRBV5-4; CDR3: CASSNAGGLTGNTIYF; DNA: TGTGCCAGCAGCAACGCTGGGGGATTGACTGGAAACACCATATATTTT
size: -; D: -; J: TRBJ1-2; V: TRBV7-8; CDR3: CASSLGVRGDGYTF; DNA: TGTGCCAGCAGCTTAGGGGTAAGAGGAGATGGCTACACCTTC
size: -; D: -; J: TRBJ1-1; V: TRBV5-1; CDR3: CASGDVLGDTEAFF; DNA: TGCGCCAGCGGGGACGTCCTGGGGGACACTGAAGCTTTCTTT
size: few; D: -; J: TRBJ1-2; V: TRBV5-1; CDR3: CASSVDGPYGYTF; DNA: TGCGCCAGCAGCGTAGACGGTCCCTATGGCTACACCTTC
size: -; D: -; J: TRBJ1-1; V: TRBV9; CDR3: CASSVGSRTEAFF; DNA: TGTGCCAGCAGCGTAGGTTCCCGGACAGAGGCTTTCTTT
size: -; D: -; J: TRBJ2-7; V: TRBV5-5; CDR3: CASSSSGWAYEQYF; DNA: TGTGCCAGCAGCTCCTCAGGGTGGGCCTACGAGCAGTACTTC